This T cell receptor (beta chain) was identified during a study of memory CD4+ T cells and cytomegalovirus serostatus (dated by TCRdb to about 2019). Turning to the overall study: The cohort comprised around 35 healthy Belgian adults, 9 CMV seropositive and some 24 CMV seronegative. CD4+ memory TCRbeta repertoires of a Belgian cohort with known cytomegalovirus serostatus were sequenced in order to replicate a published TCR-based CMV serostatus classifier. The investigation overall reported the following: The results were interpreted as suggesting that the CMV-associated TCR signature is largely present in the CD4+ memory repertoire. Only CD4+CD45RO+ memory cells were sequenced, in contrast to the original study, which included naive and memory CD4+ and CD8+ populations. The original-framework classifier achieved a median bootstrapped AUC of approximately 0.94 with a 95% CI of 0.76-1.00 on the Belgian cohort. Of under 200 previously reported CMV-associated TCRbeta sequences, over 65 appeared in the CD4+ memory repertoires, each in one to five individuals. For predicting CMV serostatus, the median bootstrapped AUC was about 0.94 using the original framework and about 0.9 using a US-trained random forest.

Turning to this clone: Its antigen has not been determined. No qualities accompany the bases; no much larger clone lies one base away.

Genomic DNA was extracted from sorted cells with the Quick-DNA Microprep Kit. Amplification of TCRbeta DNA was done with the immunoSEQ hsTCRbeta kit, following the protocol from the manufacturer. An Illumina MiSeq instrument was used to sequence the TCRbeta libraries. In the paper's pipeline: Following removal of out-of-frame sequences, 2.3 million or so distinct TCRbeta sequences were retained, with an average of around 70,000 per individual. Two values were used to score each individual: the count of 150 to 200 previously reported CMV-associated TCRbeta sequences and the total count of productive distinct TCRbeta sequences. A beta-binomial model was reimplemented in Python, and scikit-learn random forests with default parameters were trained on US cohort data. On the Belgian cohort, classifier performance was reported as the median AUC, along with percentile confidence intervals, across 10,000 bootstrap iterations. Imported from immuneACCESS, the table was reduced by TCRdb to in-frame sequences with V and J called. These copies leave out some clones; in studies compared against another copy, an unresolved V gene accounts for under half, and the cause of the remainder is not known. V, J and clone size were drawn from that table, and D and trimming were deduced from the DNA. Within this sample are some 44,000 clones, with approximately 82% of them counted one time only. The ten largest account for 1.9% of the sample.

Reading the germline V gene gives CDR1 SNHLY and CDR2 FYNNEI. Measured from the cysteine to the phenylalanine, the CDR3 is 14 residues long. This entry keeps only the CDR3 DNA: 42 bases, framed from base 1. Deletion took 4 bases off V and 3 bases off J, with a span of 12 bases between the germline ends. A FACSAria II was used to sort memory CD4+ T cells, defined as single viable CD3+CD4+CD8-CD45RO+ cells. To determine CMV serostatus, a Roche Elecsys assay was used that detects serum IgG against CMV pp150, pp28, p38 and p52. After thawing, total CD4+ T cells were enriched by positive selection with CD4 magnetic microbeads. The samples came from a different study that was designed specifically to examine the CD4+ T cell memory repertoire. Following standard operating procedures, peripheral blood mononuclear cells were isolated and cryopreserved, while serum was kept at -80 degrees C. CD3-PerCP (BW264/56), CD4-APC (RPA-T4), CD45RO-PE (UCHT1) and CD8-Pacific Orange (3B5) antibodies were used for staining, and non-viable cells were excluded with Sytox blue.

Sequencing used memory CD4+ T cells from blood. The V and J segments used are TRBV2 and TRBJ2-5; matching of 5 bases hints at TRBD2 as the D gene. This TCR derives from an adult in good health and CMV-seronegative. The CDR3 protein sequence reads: CASSGWTGKETQYF. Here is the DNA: TGTGCCAGCAGTGGCTGGACGGGGAAAGAGACCCAGTACTTC.